Following are 5 T cell receptor beta chains from one sample sequenced in a study of blood T cell repertoires in COVID-19. Sequencing used immunoSEQ multiplex PCR; TCRdb keeps in-frame clones, though not all of them. The data contain roughly 23,000 clones, approximately 91% of them seen just once; the ten biggest clones take up 25% to 30%. Material for sequencing was peripheral blood. The receptor set was obtained from a man aged 65 to 79 with COVID-19, enrolled during active disease.

The chain couples TRBV19 to TRBJ2-6; TRBD1 agrees at 8 bases. Germline lookup yields CDR1 LNHDA and CDR2 SQIVND (reference sequence). The J segment lost 3 bases and the V segment lost 6 bases, leaving 13 bases of the junction unmatched. The CDR3 totals 18 residues. DNA for the CDR3: TGTGCCAGTAGGATTACCGCAGGGGGCCTAGGTGGGGCCAACGTCCTGACTTTC. Its translation: CASRITAGGLGGANVLTF.

The gene calls are TRBV7-9 and TRBJ2-5; a weak D match, TRBD2 (6 bases). Per the germline V gene, CDR1 is SEHNR and CDR2 is FQNEAQ (reference sequence). The CDR3 loop spans 13 amino acids. The V gene lost 2 bases and the J gene lost 3 bases, with 7 bases spanning the gap. The CDR3 spells CASSLRGEETQYF. The CDR3 coding sequence is TGTGCCAGCAGCTTACGCGGGGAAGAGACCCAGTACTTC.

The chain combines TRBV6-5 with TRBJ1-4, with 8 bases lining up with TRBD1. Germline V gene lookup returns CDR1 MNHEY and CDR2 SVGAGI. Trimming cost V 1 base and J 7 bases; bases outside gene matches: 2. The CDR3 spans 14 residues. The CDR3 loop is CASSYLQGGEKLFF. In nucleotides, the CDR3 is TGTGCCAGCAGTTACTTACAGGGGGGTGAAAAACTGTTTTTT.

This rearrangement joins TRBV7-2 to TRBJ2-2; D not certain. Germline V gene sequence: CDR1 SGHTA, CDR2 FQGNSA. This CDR3 contains 14 residues. Between the trimmed V and J ends, which lost 0 bases and 1 base, there was a span of 3 bases. CDR3 DNA sequence: TGTGCCAGCAGCTTAGCCCTGAACACCGGGGAGCTGTTTTTT. It is translated as CASSLALNTGELFF. The full variable domain, rest sourced from reference TRBV7-2 and TRBJ2-2, is GAGVSQSPSNKVTEKGKDVELRCDPISGHTALYWYRQSLGQGLEFLIYFQGNSAPDKSGLPSDRFSAERTGGSVSTLTIQRTQQEDSAVYLCASSLALNTGELFFGEGSRLTVL.

The V call is TRBV7-2, the J call TRBJ2-7, with 9 bases fitting TRBD1. Trimming cost V 5 bases and J 3 bases; bases outside gene matches: 8. Germline assignment: CDR1 SGHTA and CDR2 FQGNSA. The CDR3 covers 15 residues. CDR3 coding DNA: TGTGCCAGCAGCCCCACCGGGACAGGGCTCTACGAGCAGTACTTC. This sequence encodes CASSPTGTGLYEQYF.